The following is a T cell receptor (beta chain) sequence with its context. Antigen unknown. Other DNA sequences of this sample code for an identical CDR3. This specimen belongs to a study of shared clonotypes between healthy human individuals. Findings of the study overall: With few donors, the genetic and exposure-history diversity represented was limited.

CDR3 length: 13 residues. V lost 1 base, J lost 6 bases, and 6 bases lay in between. Germline CDR1 reads SNHLY; CDR2 reads FYNNEI. Sequencing on ten immunoSEQ deep assay plates was performed for unsorted PBMC DNA. Produced via immunoSEQ multiplex PCR; TCRdb's table is partial and in-frame only. The sample has around 430,000 clones; 79% are singletons. V is TRBV2 and J is TRBJ2-2, with D perhaps TRBD1 (6 bases). The sequenced sample consisted of PBMCs. The TCR sequence derives from a middle-aged woman in good health. Some clones in this sample may be carry-over from other donors' samples. In nucleotides, the CDR3 is TGTGCCAGCAGTGAAGAGGGGGCCGGGGAGCTGTTTTTT. It translates to CASSEEGAGELFF.